The clone carrying this TCR beta chain was detected a few times. Seattle patients were enrolled while actively infected and followed longitudinally. The data originate from a study of blood T cell repertoires in COVID-19. The overall study: The United States, Italy and Spain provided the acute and convalescent COVID-19 samples. The cDNA or gDNA used as material had been derived from T cells, B-cell-depleted T cells, or PBMCs.

Source study methods: Amplification from reference gene primers served as the basis for estimated nucleated cell counts. Profiling relied on immunoSEQ multiplex PCR, and the TCRdb table lists in-frame clones only, not all of them. That table supplies the V and J calls and clone size; D and trimming were determined from the DNA. Here the sample spans 430,000 or so clones, 70% to 90% being singletons. The receptor's source is a man aged 18 to 29 with COVID-19, enrolled during active disease. The material sequenced was peripheral blood.

The CDR3 protein is CASSLGGAGLYYEQYF. DNA of the CDR3: TGTGCCAGCAGCTTAGGCGGGGCAGGATTGTACTACGAGCAGTACTTC. V gene TRBV7-9 combines with J gene TRBJ2-7; D may be TRBD2 (6 bases). V lost 1 base and J lost 3, with 16 bases in between. This CDR3 comprises 16 residues. Looked up from germline, CDR1 is SEHNR and CDR2 is FQNEAQ (reference sequence).